Listed here are 18 T cell receptor beta chains from one sample, sequenced in a study of CD8 T cells in Susac syndrome. Roughly 0.45 to 1 ug RNA was reverse transcribed with random hexamers. TCRdb fed the immunoSEQ multiplex PCR reads into MiXCR, producing one record per CDR3 protein. The data contain 100,000 to 150,000 distinct CDR3 sequences, over 85% of them seen just once; the ten biggest clones take up 0.065% to 0.1%. Sequenced input: CD4+ T cells from PBMCs. Receptors originate from a human donor in good health.

This chain connects TRBV20-1 to TRBJ2-7; 7 nucleotides match TRBD2. Per germline, CDR1 DFQATT and CDR2 SNEGSKA (reference sequence). V lost 6 bases, J lost 0 bases, and 11 bases stayed unmatched. There are 15 residues in the CDR3. The CDR3, as DNA: TGCAGTGCCCCAAACCCTAGCGGAAGCTCCTACGAGCAGTACTTC. It specifies CSAPNPSGSSYEQYF.

The chain has TRBV29-1 and TRBJ2-1; perhaps TRBD2 as D (5 bases). CDR3 length: 13 residues. The V end was cut by 7 bases, the J end by 0 bases, with 10 bases between. Germline V gene sequence: CDR1 SQVTM, CDR2 ANQGSEA. The CDR3 DNA reads TGCAGCGGGCGGGTGAGCTCCTACAATGAGCAGTTCTTC. Protein product: CSGRVSSYNEQFF.

The chain couples TRBV7-2 to TRBJ2-7, with 12 positions matching TRBD2. This CDR3 spans 15 amino acids. In germline, CDR1 is SGHTA, CDR2 FQGNSA. Losses at the gene ends were 5 bases for V and 2 bases for J; bases not matched to a gene: 4. The CDR3 sequence is CASSPGLAGTYEQYF. In nucleotides, the CDR3 is TGTGCCAGCAGCCCAGGACTAGCGGGGACCTACGAGCAGTACTTC.

This clonotype occurred once. The rearrangement links TRBV5-1 to TRBJ1-1, with 7 bases aligning to TRBD1. The CDR3 covers 15 residues. CDR1 and CDR2 (germline): SGHRS, YFSETQ. V shed 5 bases and J 4 bases; nucleotides not matched to a gene: 11. CDR3 nucleotides: TGCGCCAGCAGTTTAAACACAGGGGCGAGCACTGAAGCTTTCTTT. This encodes CASSLNTGASTEAFF.

This clonotype occurred a few times. This chain connects TRBV5-1 to TRBJ2-7; D uncertain. CDR1 is SGHRS, CDR2 YFSETQ, per germline. CDR3 length: 12 amino acids. V was clipped by 0 bases and J by 3 bases, with 4 bases between them. The CDR3 here is CASSLDNYEQYF. The CDR3 nucleotides are TGCGCCAGCAGCTTGGACAACTACGAGCAGTACTTC.

This clonotype was recorded only once. V and J are TRBV6-1 and TRBJ2-2; D assignment may be TRBD1 or TRBD2 (6 bases each). Trimming removed 6 bases at V and 1 base at J, with 18 bases between. The CDR3 has 17 residues. Germline V gene sequence: CDR1 MNHNS, CDR2 SASEGT. The CDR3 region is CASSLQRGVGNTGELFF. CDR3 coding DNA: TGTGCCAGCAGCCTCCAGAGGGGGGTGGGGAACACCGGGGAGCTGTTTTTT.

CDR3 coding DNA: TGTGCCAGCAGTGAACGGGGGCTGGGGGAGACCCAGTACTTC. It specifies CASSERGLGETQYF. The chain is built from TRBV2 and TRBJ2-5; D may correspond to TRBD1 or TRBD2 (6 bases each). The germline V gene has CDR1 SNHLY and CDR2 FYNNEI. V was trimmed by 2 bases and J by 5 bases, leaving 12 bases between them. CDR3 length equals 14 residues.

V is TRBV5-1 and J is TRBJ2-1; either TRBD1 or TRBD2 may fit D (5 bases each). Trimming took 4 bases from V and 13 from J, leaving 12 bases between them. The V gene's germline CDR1 is SGHRS and CDR2 YFSETQ. The CDR3 runs to 11 residues. The CDR3 DNA sequence: TGCGCCAGCAGCGTGGGACCTGGACAGTTCTTC. Amino acids: CASSVGPGQFF.

The V call is TRBV30, the J call TRBJ1-1; unclear D gene. The length of the CDR3 is 13 residues. The germline V gene has CDR1 GTSNPN and CDR2 SVGIG (reference sequence). The V gene lost 2 bases and the J gene lost 4 bases, with 11 bases spanning the gap. CDR3 protein: CAWSKKGSTEAFF. The CDR3 bases are TGTGCCTGGAGTAAGAAGGGAAGCACTGAAGCTTTCTTT.

This chain links TRBV10-3 with TRBJ2-3; 14 positions match TRBD2. Trimming removed 0 bases from V and 7 bases from J; junction bases left unmatched: 18. The CDR3 sequence is 21 residues long. The germline CDR1 and CDR2 sequences are ENHRY and SYGVKD. The DNA of the CDR3 is TGTGCCATCAGTGAGTCCCTGGGACTAGCGGGAGAGCACACCAACCTCAATACGCAGTATTTT. Encoded protein: CAISESLGLAGEHTNLNTQYF.

The chain carries TRBV5-1 and TRBJ2-7; D might be TRBD1 (6 bases). The CDR3 length is 14 residues. Germline V gene lookup returns CDR1 SGHRS and CDR2 YFSETQ. V lost 3 bases and J 1 base, leaving 11 bases between the germline ends. The CDR3 loop is CASSSLDSSYEQYF. The CDR3 region has the DNA TGCGCCAGCAGCTCTCTGGACAGTTCCTACGAGCAGTACTTC.

The chain has TRBV20-1 and TRBJ2-2; the match to TRBD2 covers 7 bases. J gave up 4 bases and V 4 bases, and 6 bases lay outside the gene matches. The length of the CDR3 is 14 residues. The germline V gene has CDR1 DFQATT and CDR2 SNEGSKA (reference sequence). CDR3 residues: CSATNGGSTGELFF. The CDR3 DNA follows: TGCAGTGCTACCAACGGCGGGAGCACCGGGGAGCTGTTTTTT.

This chain joins TRBV24-1 and TRBJ1-2, with no clear D. The CDR3 is 12 residues long. The germline V and J ends were trimmed by 5 bases and 4 bases, with 7 bases remaining between them. Germline CDR1 reads KGHDR; CDR2 reads SFDVKD. CDR3 bases: TGTGCCACCAGTGCTGAGGGCTATGGCTACACCTTC. It codes for CATSAEGYGYTF.

CDR3 bases: TGTGCCAGCTCACCATCGGGACAGGGGGCTGGAAACACCATATATTTT. The encoded protein is CASSPSGQGAGNTIYF. This chain connects TRBV18 to TRBJ1-3; TRBD1 agrees at 11 bases. With V trimmed by 2 bases and J by 2 bases, 2 bases remained unmatched. The germline V gene has CDR1 KGHSH and CDR2 LQKENI. There are 16 residues in the CDR3.

The chain is built from TRBV12-3 or TRBV12-4 and TRBJ1-2; D possibly corresponds to TRBD1 (5 bases). The CDR3 is made up of 14 amino acids. Trimming pared 1 base from V and 7 bases from J, leaving 13 bases between. The chain's CDR3 is CASSLVLRESGYTF. The CDR3, as DNA: TGTGCCAGCAGTTTAGTCCTCAGGGAAAGTGGCTACACCTTC.

V usage is TRBV18 and J usage is TRBJ1-2; D is unclear. The CDR3 loop spans 13 amino acids. The V and J ends lost 4 bases and 5 bases respectively, with 11 bases between them. Germline assignment: CDR1 KGHSH and CDR2 LQKENI. CDR3 sequence: CASSLDKGYGYTF. DNA for the CDR3: TGTGCCAGCTCACTCGATAAGGGATATGGCTACACCTTC.

J is TRBJ2-1 and V is TRBV3-1; D not certain. CDR3 length: 13 residues. Germline CDR1 is LGHDT and CDR2 is YNNKEL (reference sequence). The V and J ends lost 2 bases and 6 bases respectively, with 8 bases between them. For the CDR3, the DNA is TGTGCCAGCAGCCAACTAGGCGGCAATGAGCAGTTCTTC. It encodes CASSQLGGNEQFF.

This clonotype was detected only a few times. V and J are TRBV3-1 and TRBJ2-7, with 7 bases fitting TRBD2. Germline values: CDR1 LGHDT, CDR2 YNNKEL (reference sequence). CDR3 length: 14 amino acids. Trimming removed 3 bases from V and 5 bases from J; junction bases left unmatched: 7. This CDR3 is CASSHRERDDEQYF. The CDR3 DNA reads as TGTGCCAGCAGCCACAGGGAGCGGGACGACGAGCAGTACTTC.